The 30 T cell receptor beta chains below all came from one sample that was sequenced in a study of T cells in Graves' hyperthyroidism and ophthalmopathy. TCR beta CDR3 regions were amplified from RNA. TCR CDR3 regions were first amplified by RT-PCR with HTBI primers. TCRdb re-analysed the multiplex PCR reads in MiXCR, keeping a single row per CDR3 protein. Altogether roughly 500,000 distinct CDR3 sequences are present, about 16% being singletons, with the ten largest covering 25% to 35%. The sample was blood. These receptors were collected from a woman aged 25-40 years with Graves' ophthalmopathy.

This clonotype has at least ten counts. As DNA, the CDR3 is TGCAGTGCTAATAAAAAGACGTCTCTGACCTACGAGCAGTACTTC. It codes for CSANKKTSLTYEQYF. The chain recombines TRBV20-1 with TRBJ2-7, with D unclear. The length of the CDR3 is 15 residues. The germline V gene has CDR1 DFQATT and CDR2 SNEGSKA (reference sequence). V lost 4 bases and J lost 2, with 18 bases in between.

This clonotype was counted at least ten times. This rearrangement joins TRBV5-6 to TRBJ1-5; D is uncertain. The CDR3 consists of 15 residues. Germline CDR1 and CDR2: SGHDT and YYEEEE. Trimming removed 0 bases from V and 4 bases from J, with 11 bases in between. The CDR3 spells CASSLAGGKNQPQHF. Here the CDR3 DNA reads TGTGCCAGCAGCTTGGCCGGAGGGAAAAATCAGCCCCAGCATTTT.

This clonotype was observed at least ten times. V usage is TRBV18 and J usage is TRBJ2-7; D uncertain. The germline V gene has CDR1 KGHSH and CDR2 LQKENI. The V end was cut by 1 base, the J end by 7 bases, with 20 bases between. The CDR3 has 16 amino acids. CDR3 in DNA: TGTGCCAGCTCACCACGTACGCGAAGGCTCACGCGTGAGCAGTACTTC. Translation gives CASSPRTRRLTREQYF.

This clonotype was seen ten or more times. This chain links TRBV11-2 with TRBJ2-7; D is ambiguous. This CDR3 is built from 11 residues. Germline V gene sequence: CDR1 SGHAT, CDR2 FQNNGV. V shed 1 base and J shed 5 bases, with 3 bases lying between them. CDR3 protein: CASSLVHEQYF. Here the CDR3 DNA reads TGTGCCAGCAGCTTAGTCCACGAGCAGTACTTC.

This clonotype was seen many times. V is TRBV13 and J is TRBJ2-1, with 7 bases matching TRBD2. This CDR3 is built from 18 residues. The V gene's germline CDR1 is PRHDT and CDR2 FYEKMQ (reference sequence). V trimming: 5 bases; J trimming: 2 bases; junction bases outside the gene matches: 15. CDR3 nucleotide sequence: TGTGCCAGCAGCCAAATCGCCAAGTCCGGGACTACCTACAATGAGCAGTTCTTC. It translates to CASSQIAKSGTTYNEQFF.

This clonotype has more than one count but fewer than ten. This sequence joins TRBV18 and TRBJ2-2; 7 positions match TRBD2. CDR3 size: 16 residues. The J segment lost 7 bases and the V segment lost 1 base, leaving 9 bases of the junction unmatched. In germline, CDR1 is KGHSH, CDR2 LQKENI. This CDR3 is CASSPLFAGDFGELFF. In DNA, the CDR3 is TGTGCCAGCTCACCACTGTTTGCGGGAGACTTCGGGGAGCTGTTTTTT. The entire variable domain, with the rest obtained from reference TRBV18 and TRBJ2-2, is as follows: NAGVMQNPRHLVRRRGQEARLRCSPMKGHSHVYWYRQLPEEGLKFMVYLQKENIIDESGMPKERFSAEFPKEGPSILRIQQVVRGDSAAYFCASSPLFAGDFGELFFGEGSRLTVL.

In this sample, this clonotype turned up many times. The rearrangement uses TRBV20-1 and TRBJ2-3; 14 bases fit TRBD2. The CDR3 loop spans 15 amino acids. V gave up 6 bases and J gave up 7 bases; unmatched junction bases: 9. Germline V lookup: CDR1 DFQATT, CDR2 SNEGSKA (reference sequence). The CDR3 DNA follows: TGCAGTGCCGGCTTGAGGACTAGCGGGGGGAATACGCAGTATTTT. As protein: CSAGLRTSGGNTQYF.

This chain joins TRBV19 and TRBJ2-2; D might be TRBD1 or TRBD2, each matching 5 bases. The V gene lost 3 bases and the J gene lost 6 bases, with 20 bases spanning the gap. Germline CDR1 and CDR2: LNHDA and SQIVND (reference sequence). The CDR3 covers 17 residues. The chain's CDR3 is CASSMRGGDRDPGELFF. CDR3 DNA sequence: TGTGCCAGTAGTATGAGGGGTGGAGACAGAGATCCCGGGGAGCTGTTTTTT. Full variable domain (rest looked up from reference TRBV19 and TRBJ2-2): DGGITQSPKYLFRKEGQNVTLSCEQNLNHDAMYWYRQDPGQGLRLIYYSQIVNDFQKGDIAEGYSVSREKKESFPLTVTSAQKNPTAFYLCASSMRGGDRDPGELFFGEGSRLTVL.

The CDR3: CASSLGPMVYNEQFF. CDR3 bases: TGTGCCAGTAGTTTGGGGCCCATGGTCTACAATGAGCAGTTCTTC. J is TRBJ2-1 and V is TRBV19, with D perhaps matching TRBD1 (5 bases). This CDR3 is built from 15 residues. V was clipped by 5 bases and J by 3 bases, with 14 bases between them. Germline V CDR1 and CDR2: LNHDA, SQIVND (reference sequence).

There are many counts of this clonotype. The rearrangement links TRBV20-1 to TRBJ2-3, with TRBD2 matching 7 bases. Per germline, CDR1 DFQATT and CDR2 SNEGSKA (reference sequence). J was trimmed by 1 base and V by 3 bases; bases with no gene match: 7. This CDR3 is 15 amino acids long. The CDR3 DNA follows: TGCAGTGCTAGGAGCGGCGGGAGCGGCACAGATACGCAGTATTTT. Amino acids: CSARSGGSGTDTQYF.

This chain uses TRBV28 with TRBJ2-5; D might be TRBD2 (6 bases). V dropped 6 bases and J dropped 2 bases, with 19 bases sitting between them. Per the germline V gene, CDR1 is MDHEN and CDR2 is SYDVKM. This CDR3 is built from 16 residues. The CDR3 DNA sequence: TGTGCCAGCAGCCCTGGGGGGTTTCCGGCTCAAGAGACCCAGTACTTC. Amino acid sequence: CASSPGGFPAQETQYF.

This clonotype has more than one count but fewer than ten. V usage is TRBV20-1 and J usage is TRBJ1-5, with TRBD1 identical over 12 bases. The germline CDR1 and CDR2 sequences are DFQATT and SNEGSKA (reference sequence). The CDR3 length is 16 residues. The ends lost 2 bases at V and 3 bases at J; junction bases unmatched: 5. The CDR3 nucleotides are TGCAGTGCTAGAAGGGACAGGGGGCGCATCAATCAGCCCCAGCATTTT. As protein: CSARRDRGRINQPQHF.

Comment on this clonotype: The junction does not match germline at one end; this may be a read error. This chain's CDR3 is CASSRQGANTGEPFF. As DNA, the CDR3 is TGTGCCAGCTCTCGACAGGGCGCGAACACCGGGGAGCCGTTTTTT. The rearrangement uses TRBV18 and TRBJ2-2; 7 bases agree with TRBD1. Germline CDR1 and CDR2: KGHSH and LQKENI. The length of the CDR3 is 15 residues.

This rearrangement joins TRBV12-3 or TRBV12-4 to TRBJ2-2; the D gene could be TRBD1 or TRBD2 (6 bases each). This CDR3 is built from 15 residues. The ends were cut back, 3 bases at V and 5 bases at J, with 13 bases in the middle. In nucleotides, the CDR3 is TGTGCCAGCAGTTTGTGGGGGGCGGGTACCGGGGAGCTGTTTTTT. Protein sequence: CASSLWGAGTGELFF.

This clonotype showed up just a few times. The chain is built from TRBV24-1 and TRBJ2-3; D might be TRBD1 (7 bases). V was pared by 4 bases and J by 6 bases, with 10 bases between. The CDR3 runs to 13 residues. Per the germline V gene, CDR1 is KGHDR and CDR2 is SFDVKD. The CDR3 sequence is CATSEQGTDTQYF. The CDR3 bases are TGTGCCACCAGTGAACAGGGGACTGATACGCAGTATTTT.

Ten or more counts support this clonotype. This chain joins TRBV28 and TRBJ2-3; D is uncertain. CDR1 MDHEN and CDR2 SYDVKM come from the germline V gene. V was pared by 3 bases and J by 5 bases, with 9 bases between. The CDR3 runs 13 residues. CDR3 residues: CASSFYLEDTQYF. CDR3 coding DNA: TGTGCCAGCAGTTTTTATCTGGAAGATACGCAGTATTTT.

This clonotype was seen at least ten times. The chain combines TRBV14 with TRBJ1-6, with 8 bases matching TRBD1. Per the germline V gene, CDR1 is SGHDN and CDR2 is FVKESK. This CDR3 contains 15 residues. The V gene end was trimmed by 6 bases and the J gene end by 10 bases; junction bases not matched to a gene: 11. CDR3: CASRLTTGANSPLHF. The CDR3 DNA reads TGTGCCAGCAGACTAACGACAGGGGCAAACTCACCCCTCCACTTT.

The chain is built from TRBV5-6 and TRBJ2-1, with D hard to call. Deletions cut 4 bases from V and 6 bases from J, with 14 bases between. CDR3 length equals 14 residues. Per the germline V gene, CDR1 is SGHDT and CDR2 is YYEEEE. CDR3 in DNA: TGTGCCAGCAGCCCCGGCGGTAGCCGCAATGAGCAGTTCTTC. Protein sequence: CASSPGGSRNEQFF. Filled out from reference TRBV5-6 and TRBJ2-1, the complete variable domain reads DAGVTQSPTHLIKTRGQQVTLRCSPKSGHDTVSWYQQALGQGPQFIFQYYEEEERQRGNFPDRFSGHQFPNYSSELNVNALLLGDSALYLCASSPGGSRNEQFFGPGTRLTVL.

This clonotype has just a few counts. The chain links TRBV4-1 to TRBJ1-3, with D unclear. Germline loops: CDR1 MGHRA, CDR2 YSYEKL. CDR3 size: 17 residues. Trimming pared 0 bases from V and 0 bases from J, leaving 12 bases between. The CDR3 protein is CASSQERVRSSGNTIYF. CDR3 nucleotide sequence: TGCGCCAGCAGCCAAGAGCGGGTCAGGAGCTCTGGAAACACCATATATTTT.

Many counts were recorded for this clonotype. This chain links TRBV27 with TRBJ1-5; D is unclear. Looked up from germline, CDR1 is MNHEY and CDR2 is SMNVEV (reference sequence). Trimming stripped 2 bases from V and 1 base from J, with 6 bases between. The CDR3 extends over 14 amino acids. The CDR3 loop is CASSLVGSNQPQHF. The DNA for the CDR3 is TGTGCCAGCAGTTTAGTGGGAAGCAATCAGCCCCAGCATTTT.

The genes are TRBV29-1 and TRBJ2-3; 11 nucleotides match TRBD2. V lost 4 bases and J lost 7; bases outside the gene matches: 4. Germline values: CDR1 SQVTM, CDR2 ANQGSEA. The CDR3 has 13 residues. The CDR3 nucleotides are TGCAGCGTTGGGGTAGCGGGAGGGTATACGCAGTATTTT. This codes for CSVGVAGGYTQYF.

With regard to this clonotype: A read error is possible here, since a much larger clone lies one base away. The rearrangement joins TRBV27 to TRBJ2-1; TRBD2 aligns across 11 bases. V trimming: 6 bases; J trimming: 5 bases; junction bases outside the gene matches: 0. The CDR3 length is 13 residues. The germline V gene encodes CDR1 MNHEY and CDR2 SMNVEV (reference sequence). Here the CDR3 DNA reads TGTGCCAGCAGGACTAGCGGGAACAATGAGCAGTTCTTC. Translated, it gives CASRTSGNNEQFF.

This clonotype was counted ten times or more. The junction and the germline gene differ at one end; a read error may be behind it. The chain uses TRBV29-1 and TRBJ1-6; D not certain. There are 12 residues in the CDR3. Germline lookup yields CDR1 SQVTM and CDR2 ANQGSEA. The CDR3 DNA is TGCAGCGTTAAAGAAACTGGAGGAGGCCTCCACTTT. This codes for CSVKETGGGLHF.

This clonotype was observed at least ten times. The CDR3 loop reads CASSLAQGVGNEQFF. CDR3 nucleotide sequence: TGTGCCAGCAGTTTGGCACAGGGAGTGGGCAATGAGCAGTTCTTC. V is TRBV28 and J is TRBJ2-1; D possibly corresponds to TRBD1 (6 bases). In germline, CDR1 is MDHEN, CDR2 SYDVKM. The V end lost 3 bases, the J end lost 6 bases, and 15 bases lay between the germline ends. The CDR3 is 15 residues long. Based on the CDR3 plus reference TRBV28 and TRBJ2-1, the full variable domain is DVKVTQSSRYLVKRTGEKVFLECVQDMDHENMFWYRQDPGLGLRLIYFSYDVKMKEKGDIPEGYSVSREKKERFSLILESASTNQTSMYLCASSLAQGVGNEQFFGPGTRLTVL.

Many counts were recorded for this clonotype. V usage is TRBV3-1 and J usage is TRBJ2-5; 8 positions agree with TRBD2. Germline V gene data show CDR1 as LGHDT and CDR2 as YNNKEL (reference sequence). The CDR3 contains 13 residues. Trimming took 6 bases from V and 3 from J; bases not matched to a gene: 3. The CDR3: CASSSGAEETQYF. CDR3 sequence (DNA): TGTGCCAGCAGTAGCGGGGCCGAAGAGACCCAGTACTTC.

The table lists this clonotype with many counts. The CDR3 here is CASSRAEYREEYEQYF. CDR3 DNA: TGTGCCAGCAGCCGAGCCGAGTATAGGGAAGAATACGAGCAGTACTTC. The genes are TRBV28 and TRBJ2-7; no firm D call. Trimming left V 6 bases short and J 4 bases short, with 22 bases between. The CDR3 is 16 residues long. Germline loops: CDR1 MDHEN, CDR2 SYDVKM.

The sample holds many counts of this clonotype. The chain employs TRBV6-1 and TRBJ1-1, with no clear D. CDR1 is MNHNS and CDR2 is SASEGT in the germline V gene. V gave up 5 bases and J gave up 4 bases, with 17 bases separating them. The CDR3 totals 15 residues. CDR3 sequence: CASSSLQGLGTEAFF. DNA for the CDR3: TGTGCCAGCAGTTCTTTACAAGGGTTGGGCACTGAAGCTTTCTTT.

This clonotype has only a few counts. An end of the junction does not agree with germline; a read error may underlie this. CDR3 coding DNA: TGTAGTGCTAGCACTAGCGGAGAACCCACAGATACGCAGTATTTT. Protein: CSASTSGEPTDTQYF. This chain uses TRBV20-1 with TRBJ2-3; TRBD2 matches 8 bases. The CDR3 sequence is 15 residues long. CDR1 and CDR2 (germline): DFQATT, SNEGSKA (reference sequence).

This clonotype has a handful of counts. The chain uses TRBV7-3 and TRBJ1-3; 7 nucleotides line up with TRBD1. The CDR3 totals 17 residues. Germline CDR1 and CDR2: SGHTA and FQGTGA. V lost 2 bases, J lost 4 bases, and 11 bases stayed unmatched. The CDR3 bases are TGTGCCAGCAGCTTACGACCGGAAGCGGGACAGGGAAACACCATATATTTT. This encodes CASSLRPEAGQGNTIYF.

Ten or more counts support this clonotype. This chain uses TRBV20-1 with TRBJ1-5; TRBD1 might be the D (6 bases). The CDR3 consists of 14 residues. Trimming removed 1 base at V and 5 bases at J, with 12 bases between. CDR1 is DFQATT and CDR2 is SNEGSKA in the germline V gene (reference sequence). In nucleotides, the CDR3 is TGCAGTGCTAGAGGGGCAGGGGATTATCAGCCCCAGCATTTT. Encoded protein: CSARGAGDYQPQHF.